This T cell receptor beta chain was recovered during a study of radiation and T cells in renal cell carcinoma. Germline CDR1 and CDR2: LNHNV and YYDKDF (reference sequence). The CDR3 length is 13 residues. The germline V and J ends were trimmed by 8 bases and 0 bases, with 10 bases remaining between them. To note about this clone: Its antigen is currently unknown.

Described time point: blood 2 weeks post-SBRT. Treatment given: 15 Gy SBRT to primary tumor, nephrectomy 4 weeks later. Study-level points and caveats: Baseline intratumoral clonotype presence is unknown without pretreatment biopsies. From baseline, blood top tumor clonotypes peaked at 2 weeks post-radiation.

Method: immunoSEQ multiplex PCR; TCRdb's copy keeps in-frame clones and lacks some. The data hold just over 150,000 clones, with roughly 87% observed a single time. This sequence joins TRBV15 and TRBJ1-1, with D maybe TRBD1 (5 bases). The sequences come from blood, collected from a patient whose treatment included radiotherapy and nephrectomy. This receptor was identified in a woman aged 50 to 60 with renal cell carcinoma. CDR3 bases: TGTGCCACCCAGGGAACGATGAACACTGAAGCTTTCTTT. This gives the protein CATQGTMNTEAFF.